This entry features one T cell receptor (beta chain) sequence. This clone has a single count. The clone's antigen remains unknown. Base qualities are not recorded, but no much larger clone differs from it by a single base. The sample comes from a study of blood T cell repertoires in COVID-19 (dated by TCRdb to about 2020). As for the study more broadly: Collaborator samples came from the United States, Italy and Spain and covered acute and convalescent phases of COVID-19. Deeply sampled blood TCRbeta repertoires from subjects exposed to, actively infected with, or recovered from COVID-19 were included in the dataset. HLA class I and class II types, where available, came from metadata supplied by the sample provider rather than from assay-based typing. The material from the prospective study consisted of cDNA or gDNA derived from T cells, B-cell-depleted T cells, or PBMCs. The repertoires were made available in a free public database intended to serve as a resource for research on the immune response to SARS-CoV-2. The samples were drawn from two sources: the first 160 participants of the ongoing ImmuneRACE study, and about 1,300 subjects contributed by 6 global collaborators. Nearly every sample came with metadata listing a de-identified subject ID, COVID-19 status, age in years and sex.

The collaborating institutions used their own protocols to collect whole blood in K2EDTA tubes. For TCRbeta analysis, collaborators shipped samples in one of three forms: frozen whole blood, isolated PBMCs, or DNA extracted from either of those sample types. Based on the germline V gene, the CDR1 and CDR2 sequences are SGHTA and FQGTGA. Spanning cysteine to phenylalanine, the CDR3 consists of 13 amino acids. The retained sequence is limited to the CDR3, 39 bases, with the frame set at the first base. V is cut by 3 bases and J by 5 bases, and the space between the germline ends is 10 bases. The immunoSEQ Assay, a bias-controlled multiplex PCR, was used to amplify TCRbeta CDR3 regions from genomic DNA. Processing in the source paper ran as follows. Nucleated cell counts per sample were estimated from amplification of reference gene primers within the assay. To quantify the absolute abundance of each unique TCRbeta CDR3 rearrangement, sequence reads were collapsed and filtered. For each sample, productive Simpson clonality was calculated as the square root of Simpson's diversity index across productive rearrangements. As stored in TCRdb, this immuneACCESS dataset retains in-frame rearrangements with V and J assigned. A fraction of the clones does not appear; measured against another copy, unresolved V genes explain less than half of the discrepancy, and the remainder lacks a known reason. The D gene and trimming were derived from the DNA, and the V and J assignments and clone size from that table. This sample lists 95,000 to 100,000 clones; under 90% were detected once. The ten largest clones capture about 24% of the sample.

Overall results and qualifications from the work: The amount of clinical and demographic metadata varied by source and participant and was provided uncurated.

This sequence originates from a human donor in a cohort sampled during active COVID-19. The sequencing sample was made of peripheral blood. Recombination joined TRBV7-3 with TRBJ1-1; TRBD1 is a possible D gene, resting on 6 matching bases. In nucleotides, the sequence is TGTGCCAGCAGCTTCGATACAGGGACTGAAGCTTTCTTT. Translated, this gives CASSFDTGTEAFF.